These T cell receptor beta chains were read from a single sample in a study of regulatory T cells in long-lasting Graves disease. TCRdb processed the multiplex PCR reads anew with MiXCR; each CDR3 protein has one entry. The data hold 350,000 to 550,000 distinct CDR3 sequences, with about a sixth observed a single time. This sample also belongs to another study, concerning T cells in Graves' hyperthyroidism and ophthalmopathy.

Sample: peripheral blood mononuclear cells (PBMCs), taken at new diagnosis, from a patient treated with antithyroid drugs. Receptors were obtained from a woman between 18 and 29 years old with Graves disease. CDR3s leave out the opening cysteine and the closing phenylalanine or tryptophan. Fields, in order: V gene, clone size, CDR3 protein. A row's size may be missing; if present it is once, few, many or a size class.

v_gene: TRBV27
abundance: few
CDR3aa: ASQSYGSNYDYT

v_gene: TRBV5-5
abundance: few
CDR3aa: ASSQRTGGGEAF

v_gene: TRBV3-1
abundance: few
CDR3aa: ASSRLAGEGGEQY

v_gene: TRBV14
abundance: .
CDR3aa: ASSQELAYNGQF

v_gene: TRBV11-2
abundance: many
CDR3aa: ASSLAAGGGTEAF

v_gene: TRBV6-1
abundance: many
CDR3aa: ASSHQGAGTGELF

v_gene: TRBV20-1
abundance: many
CDR3aa: SAIPGQLNEQY

v_gene: TRBV2
abundance: many
CDR3aa: ASSKDSGNTIY

v_gene: TRBV20-1
abundance: many
CDR3aa: SARLAGVSNTGELF

v_gene: TRBV2
abundance: many
CDR3aa: ASSADRGNQPQH

v_gene: TRBV20-1
abundance: once
CDR3aa: SANPTDRLRTQY

v_gene: TRBV12-3/TRBV12-4
abundance: many
CDR3aa: ASNTYSGNTIY

v_gene: TRBV3-1
abundance: .
CDR3aa: TSSATGELF

v_gene: TRBV28
abundance: .
CDR3aa: ASSLYEIYNEQF

v_gene: TRBV9
abundance: once
CDR3aa: ASSVGLASSYEQY

v_gene: TRBV5-1
abundance: many
CDR3aa: ASSFDSSSYNEQF

v_gene: TRBV3-1
abundance: many
CDR3aa: ASSQVTGYYGYT

v_gene: TRBV6-1
abundance: .
CDR3aa: ATTAPNTEAF

v_gene: TRBV9
abundance: few
CDR3aa: ASSVGGLGSPLH

v_gene: TRBV7-2
abundance: .
CDR3aa: ASSSRTSAATYNEQF

v_gene: TRBV2
abundance: .
CDR3aa: ASSEAGTGFVWDEKLF

v_gene: TRBV28
abundance: many
CDR3aa: ASKGRVRQPQH

v_gene: TRBV6-1
abundance: .
CDR3aa: ASTGTGDVSEQY

v_gene: TRBV18
abundance: many
CDR3aa: ASSPPTRWDEQY

v_gene: TRBV6-2/TRBV6-3
abundance: few
CDR3aa: ASTDKGNQPQH

v_gene: TRBV6-1
abundance: few
CDR3aa: ASSGIGFRNTIY